A selection of T cell receptor beta chains follows, all from one sample in a study of patients and donors after allogeneic stem cell transplantation. TCRdb recomputed calls from the RT-PCR reads with MiXCR, one row per CDR3 protein. The data hold approximately 140,000 distinct CDR3 sequences, with over 35% observed a single time. The sequencing sample was made of blood, either unsorted or a sorted T cell fraction (not recorded which). Every receptor here comes from a human donor who was either an allogeneic HSCT recipient or a stem cell or donor lymphocyte infusion donor (not recorded which). It is not recorded whose cells these are; they may come from a transplant donor. The CDR3 runs from the conserved cysteine through the conserved F or W. D genes are given only for firm matches. A clone size is listed for some rows: how often the clone was seen (once, few, many), or a class if it is expanded.

TRBD1	TRBV7-2	.	TRBJ1-2	TGTGCCAGCAGCCGACAGGGCTTGGATGGCTACACCTTC	CASSRQGLDGYTF
.	TRBV6-5	.	TRBJ1-5	TGTGCCAGCAGTTATTCCCAATATAGCAATCAGCCCCAGCATTTT	CASSYSQYSNQPQHF
.	TRBV12-3/TRBV12-4	.	TRBJ1-1	TGTGCCAGCAGTTTAATGGGAGGCACTGAAGCTTTCTTT	CASSLMGGTEAFF
TRBD1	TRBV7-9	.	TRBJ1-1	TGTGCCAGCAGCTTGAAGGTCGGACAGGGAGGCACTGAAGCTTTCTTT	CASSLKVGQGGTEAFF
.	TRBV4-2	few	TRBJ2-5	TGTGCCAGCAGCCGCAACCTAGCGCAAGAGACCCAGTACTTC	CASSRNLAQETQYF
TRBD1	TRBV5-6	.	TRBJ2-7	TGTGCCAGCAGCTTGGTCGGGACAGGGGACTACGAGCAGTACTTC	CASSLVGTGDYEQYF
.	TRBV6-2/TRBV6-3	.	TRBJ2-2	TGTGCCAGCAGTTCTCAGGGTCCCGGGGAGCTGTTTTTT	CASSSQGPGELFF
.	TRBV5-5	.	TRBJ1-5	TGTGCCAGCAGCTTGGACGGGACTAGCAATCAGCCCCAGCATTTT	CASSLDGTSNQPQHF
TRBD2	TRBV4-2	few	TRBJ2-3	TGTGCCAGCAGTCGACTAGCGGGGACCAGCACAGATACGCAGTATTTT	CASSRLAGTSTDTQYF
.	TRBV29-1	few	TRBJ2-3	TGCAGCGTTGTCGGCAGGGGACGAGAGGATACGCAGTATTTT	CSVVGRGREDTQYF
.	TRBV20-1	.	TRBJ1-2	TGCAGTGCTAGAGATGGTGGGGACTATGGCTACACCTTC	CSARDGGDYGYTF
.	TRBV6-1	.	TRBJ2-5	TGTGCCAGCAGTGAAGCCCCAGTTCAAGAGACCCAGTACTTC	CASSEAPVQETQYF
TRBD1	TRBV6-5	.	TRBJ2-3	TGTGCCAGCAGTCCGAGGGGGCTAGGAGATACGCAGTATTTT	CASSPRGLGDTQYF
TRBD2	TRBV15	.	TRBJ2-3	TGTGCCACCAGAGGAATAGCGGGGGGGCCGTCAGATACGCAGTATTTT	CATRGIAGGPSDTQYF
.	TRBV29-1	.	TRBJ2-3	TGCAGCGCCTCGTACAGGGCCGCCTTCACAGATACGCAGTATTTT	CSASYRAAFTDTQYF
.	TRBV6-5	.	TRBJ1-1	TGTGCCAGCAGTTACTCGATAAGGTCGGCCACTGAAGCTTTCTTT	CASSYSIRSATEAFF
.	TRBV9	.	TRBJ1-6	TGTGCCAGCAGCGTATCCCTTGGGCAGCCTTCACCCCTCCACTTT	CASSVSLGQPSPLHF
TRBD2	TRBV5-1	.	TRBJ2-3	TGCGCCAGCAGCTGGGGGACTAGCGAAACAGATACGCAGTATTTT	CASSWGTSETDTQYF
.	TRBV12-3/TRBV12-4	few	TRBJ2-2	TGTGCCAGCAGATTCACATTCACCGGGGAGCTGTTTTTT	CASRFTFTGELFF
.	TRBV25-1	.	TRBJ1-4	TGTGCCAGCAGTGATGAGAGGGGGACTAATGAAAAACTGTTTTTT	CASSDERGTNEKLFF
.	TRBV6-2/TRBV6-3	.	TRBJ2-2	TGTGCCAGCAGTTACCCAGCTAACCGGATCAGGGGAACCGGGGAGCTGTTTTTT	CASSYPANRIRGTGELFF
TRBD1	TRBV10-3	.	TRBJ1-6	TGTGCCATCAGTGAATTACGGGGACAGCTGAATTCACCCCTCCACTTT	CAISELRGQLNSPLHF
.	TRBV12-3/TRBV12-4	.	TRBJ1-5	TGTGCCAGCAGTTTTCTTTTTGGGACGTTAGGCAATCAGCCCCAGCATTTT	CASSFLFGTLGNQPQHF
.	TRBV27	.	TRBJ2-4	TGTGCCAGCAGATTACTGGGGACAAACCTAGCCAAAAACATTCAGTACTTC	CASRLLGTNLAKNIQYF
TRBD2	TRBV9	once	TRBJ2-7	TGTGCCAGCAGCGTAGGACTAGCGGGGGTCGAGCAGTACTTC	CASSVGLAGVEQYF
TRBD2	TRBV19	.	TRBJ2-3	TGTGCCTCAGGCGGGGGGCTCACAGATACGCAGTATTTT	CASGGGLTDTQYF
TRBD1	TRBV24-1	.	TRBJ1-1	TGTGCCACCAGTGACCCCTCCGGGACAGGGTTAGCTTTCTTT	CATSDPSGTGLAFF
TRBD2	TRBV3-1	.	TRBJ2-5	TGTGCCAGCAGCTTCACCGGGACTAGGACGGAGACCCAGTACTTC	CASSFTGTRTETQYF
.	TRBV4-2	.	TRBJ2-1	TGTGCCAGCAGCCAGGGCGGAGACCACATCTTC	CASSQGGDHIF
TRBD1	TRBV3-1	.	TRBJ1-1	TGTGCCAGCAGCCATCAGGGGGCTCGTGAAGCTTTCTTT	CASSHQGAREAFF
.	TRBV6-2/TRBV6-3	.	TRBJ1-5	TGTGCCAGCAGTTACGGAAGGCAAGACAGCAATCAGCCCCAGCATTTT	CASSYGRQDSNQPQHF
TRBD1	TRBV12-3/TRBV12-4	.	TRBJ2-3	TGTGCCAGCAGTTTTAGGGGGCAGGCAGATACGCAGTATTTT	CASSFRGQADTQYF
.	TRBV3-1	.	TRBJ1-1	TGTGCCAGCAGCCGAGAGGGAGGGGCGGTTGAAGCTTTCTTT	CASSREGGAVEAFF
.	TRBV9	few	TRBJ1-2	TGTGCCAGCAGCGCCCAGTCGGGACGGAACTATGGCTACACCTTC	CASSAQSGRNYGYTF
.	TRBV20-1	.	TRBJ1-4	TGCAGTGCTAACGGGGGGTTTAATGAAAAACTGTTTTTT	CSANGGFNEKLFF
.	TRBV12-3/TRBV12-4	.	TRBJ1-1	TGTGCCAGCTGGGCGCTTGGTATGAACACTGAAGCTTTCTTT	CASWALGMNTEAFF
TRBD1	TRBV20-1	.	TRBJ1-1	TGCAGTCCCTCCGTCGGGTTAGGACAGGGAAGTACTGAAGCTTTCTTT	CSPSVGLGQGSTEAFF
.	TRBV6-2/TRBV6-3	.	TRBJ2-3	TGTGCCAGCAGTTACTCGGGGAGGCCAACCCCCACAGATACGCAGTATTTT	CASSYSGRPTPTDTQYF
.	TRBV12-3/TRBV12-4	.	TRBJ2-7	TGTGCCAGCAGCGAGGGGTCAGGGGACGAGCAGTACTTC	CASSEGSGDEQYF
TRBD1	TRBV13	.	TRBJ1-4	TGTGCCAGCAGCTTAGCAGGGGGGTTCGGTGAAAAACTGTTTTTT	CASSLAGGFGEKLFF